A single sample gave rise to the 25 T cell receptor beta chains below, sequenced in a study of blood T cell repertoires in COVID-19. Only in-frame clones appear in the TCRdb table, and some are missing; sequencing was by immunoSEQ multiplex PCR. The sample records 20,000 to 30,000 clones, approximately 83% being singletons. The source material was peripheral blood. These TCRs come from a human donor in a cohort sampled during active COVID-19.

The chain employs TRBV9 and TRBJ2-1; maybe TRBD2 (5 bases). CDR3 length: 16 amino acids. V dropped 0 bases and J dropped 5 bases, with 15 bases sitting between them. Per germline, CDR1 SGDLS and CDR2 YYNGEE. The CDR3, as DNA: TGTGCCAGCAGCGTAGCAGAACCACTAGTCAACAATGAGCAGTTCTTC. Residues: CASSVAEPLVNNEQFF.

In DNA, the CDR3 is TGTGCCAGCAGCGTTATAGCGGGGGGATCCCCGGATACGCAGTATTTT. It is translated as CASSVIAGGSPDTQYF. The chain has TRBV7-9 and TRBJ2-3; 10 bases map to TRBD2. Trimming took 5 bases from V and 6 from J; bases not matched to a gene: 11. The CDR3 has 16 residues. CDR1 is SEHNR and CDR2 is FQNEAQ in the germline V gene (reference sequence).

This clone was recorded once. This chain uses TRBV2 with TRBJ2-2; D may be TRBD2 (6 bases). The CDR3 has 15 amino acids. The germline V gene encodes CDR1 SNHLY and CDR2 FYNNEI. V was shortened by 6 bases and J by 0 bases, with 11 bases between the two germline ends. The CDR3 DNA is TGTGCCAGCAGGGGCGGGGCGCCGAACACCGGGGAGCTGTTTTTT. This encodes CASRGGAPNTGELFF.

Only a few counts were recorded for this clone. The chain joins TRBV19 to TRBJ1-5; D perhaps matches TRBD1 (6 bases). Germline CDR1 LNHDA, CDR2 SQIVND (reference sequence). This CDR3 contains 15 residues. The V and J ends lost 8 bases and 6 bases respectively, with 20 bases between them. This chain's CDR3 is CASHSGTNSPQPQHF. DNA of the CDR3: TGTGCCAGTCATTCCGGGACAAACTCGCCTCAGCCCCAGCATTTT.

The chain joins TRBV3-1 (or the pseudogene TRBV3-2) to TRBJ2-3, with 7 bases matching TRBD2. The CDR3 covers 14 residues. Germline CDR1 and CDR2: LGHDT and YNNKEL (reference sequence). J was trimmed by 5 bases and V by 4 bases; bases with no gene match: 6. CDR3 nucleotides: TGTGCCAGCAGCCCACGCGGGGGAGGAGATACGCAGTATTTT. Translated, it gives CASSPRGGGDTQYF.

V usage is TRBV11-3 and J usage is TRBJ1-1, with a weak D call TRBD1 (5 bases). The length of the CDR3 is 13 residues. Germline CDR1 reads SGHNT; CDR2 reads YENEEA. Trimming stripped 4 bases from V and 2 bases from J, with 8 bases between. DNA for the CDR3: TGTGCCAGCAGCTCAGACAGTAACACTGAAGCTTTCTTT. Translated: CASSSDSNTEAFF.

This chain links TRBV20-1 with TRBJ2-7; the D gene is possibly TRBD2 (6 bases). The V and J ends lost 5 bases and 7 bases respectively, with 9 bases between them. CDR3 length: 10 residues. The germline CDR1 and CDR2 sequences are DFQATT and SNEGSKA (reference sequence). The CDR3 region has the DNA TGCAGTGCTGTTCGGGGGGAGCAGTACTTC. Translating it yields CSAVRGEQYF.

The J gene is TRBJ1-1, the V gene TRBV28, with a weak D call TRBD1 (5 bases). The germline CDR1 and CDR2 sequences are MDHEN and SYDVKM. This CDR3 is 16 amino acids long. Trimming left V 6 bases short and J 4 bases short, with 21 bases between. The DNA for the CDR3 is TGTGCCAGCAGCCCTTCTATTGGGGCCGTAGGCACTGAAGCTTTCTTT. Translation: CASSPSIGAVGTEAFF.

The CDR3 protein is CASNVGTSTDTQYF. CDR3 sequence (DNA): TGTGCCAGCAATGTTGGGACTAGCACAGATACGCAGTATTTT. The chain combines TRBV2 with TRBJ2-3; the D gene is possibly TRBD2 (6 bases). This CDR3 region has 14 residues. Germline CDR1 SNHLY, CDR2 FYNNEI. V lost 7 bases, J lost 0 bases, and 11 bases lay in between. Variable domain in full (rest from reference TRBV2 and TRBJ2-3): EPEVTQTPSHQVTQMGQEVILRCVPISNHLYFYWYRQILGQKVEFLVSFYNNEISEKSEIFDDQFSVERPDGSNFTLKIRSTKLEDSAMYFCASNVGTSTDTQYFGPGTRLTVL.

The chain employs TRBV18 and TRBJ1-5; 9 bases match TRBD1. Trimming at V came to 2 bases and at J to 4 bases, leaving 0 bases not matched to a gene. From germline, CDR1 is KGHSH and CDR2 LQKENI. The CDR3 has 14 amino acids. DNA for the CDR3: TGTGCCAGCTCACCAGGACAGGGGAATCAGCCCCAGCATTTT. It translates to CASSPGQGNQPQHF.

This sequence joins TRBV7-9 and TRBJ2-1; perhaps TRBD2 as D (6 bases). Germline CDR1 reads SEHNR; CDR2 reads FQNEAQ (reference sequence). The CDR3 runs 16 residues. V was trimmed by 5 bases and J by 4 bases, leaving 18 bases between them. Here the CDR3 DNA reads TGTGCCAGCAGCCCTAGGCGGGGATCGGAATACAATGAGCAGTTCTTC. This sequence encodes CASSPRRGSEYNEQFF. Drawing the rest from reference TRBV7-9 and TRBJ2-1, the complete variable domain is DTGVSQNPRHKITKRGQNVTFRCDPISEHNRLYWYRQTLGQGPEFLTYFQNEAQLEKSRLLSDRFSAERPKGSFSTLEIQRTEQGDSAMYLCASSPRRGSEYNEQFFGPGTRLTVL.

The V gene is TRBV11-2, the J gene TRBJ1-1; maybe TRBD1 (6 bases). This CDR3 has 14 residues. Germline loops: CDR1 SGHAT, CDR2 FQNNGV. Trimming stripped 5 bases from V and 4 bases from J, with 14 bases between. For the CDR3, the DNA is TGTGCCAGCAGCAGCGAGGGGGTGGGCACTGAAGCTTTCTTT. Translating gives CASSSEGVGTEAFF.

This chain uses TRBV6-2 or TRBV6-3 with TRBJ2-7, with D maybe TRBD2 (6 bases). The V end was cut by 6 bases, the J end by 0 bases, with 18 bases between. The CDR3 loop spans 16 amino acids. CDR1 is MNHEY and CDR2 is SVGEGT in the germline V gene. The CDR3 loop is CASSTPRLGLSYEQYF. CDR3 DNA: TGTGCCAGCAGCACTCCTCGACTAGGCCTCTCCTACGAGCAGTACTTC.

The gene calls are TRBV7-8 and TRBJ1-1, with TRBD1 matching 9 bases. The CDR3 totals 12 residues. Germline-derived CDR1 and CDR2 are SGHVS and FQNEAQ. J was trimmed by 10 bases and V by 5 bases; bases with no gene match: 5. CDR3 in amino acids: CASSLRQGGAFF. CDR3 sequence (DNA): TGTGCCAGCAGCCTAAGACAGGGGGGAGCTTTCTTT.

The chain carries TRBV15 and TRBJ2-1; D is unclear. Deletions cut 2 bases from V and 3 bases from J, with 5 bases between. This CDR3 contains 13 residues. Germline-derived CDR1 and CDR2 are LNHNV and YYDKDF (reference sequence). CDR3 region: CATSRSFYNEQFF. In DNA, the CDR3 is TGTGCCACCAGCAGATCCTTCTACAATGAGCAGTTCTTC.

The chain employs TRBV5-1 and TRBJ2-2, with 10 positions matching TRBD1. The CDR3 length is 17 residues. CDR1 and CDR2 from the germline V gene are SGHRS and YFSETQ. With 0 bases clipped from V and 6 bases from J, the junction kept 8 bases outside the gene matches. CDR3 in amino acids: CASSLGWRTGGAGELFF. The DNA for the CDR3 is TGCGCCAGCAGCTTGGGTTGGAGGACAGGGGGAGCCGGGGAGCTGTTTTTT.

The CDR3 DNA reads as TGTGCCAGCAGCCAAGATCCGAGCGGGCCGAAGACCCAGTACTTC. Protein sequence: CASSQDPSGPKTQYF. The chain carries TRBV3-1 (or the pseudogene TRBV3-2) and TRBJ2-5; TRBD2 is a possible D gene (6 bases). Germline V CDR1 and CDR2: LGHDT, YNNKEL (reference sequence). The V end lost 0 bases, the J end lost 6 bases, and 14 bases lay between the germline ends. The CDR3 has 15 amino acids.

The chain uses TRBV2 and TRBJ2-7, with TRBD1 matching 9 bases. V trimming: 6 bases; J trimming: 6 bases; junction bases outside the gene matches: 15. The CDR3 extends over 16 amino acids. Germline V gene data show CDR1 as SNHLY and CDR2 as FYNNEI. CDR3 protein: CASSAVPGTGFSEQYF. The CDR3 nucleotides read TGTGCCAGCAGCGCGGTTCCCGGGACAGGGTTTTCCGAGCAGTACTTC.

The chain joins TRBV6-5 to TRBJ1-1; D perhaps matches TRBD1 (5 bases). V was clipped by 2 bases and J by 6 bases, with 10 bases between them. The germline CDR1 and CDR2 sequences are MNHEY and SVGAGI. This CDR3 is built from 13 residues. In DNA, the CDR3 is TGTGCCAGCAGTTACACAACAGGTCCTGAAGCTTTCTTT. Protein product: CASSYTTGPEAFF.

This sequence joins TRBV3-1 (or the pseudogene TRBV3-2) and TRBJ2-3; 8 bases are shared with TRBD2. Trimming cost V 4 bases and J 4 bases; bases outside gene matches: 4. This CDR3 spans 14 amino acids. Germline V gene data show CDR1 as LGHDT and CDR2 as YNNKEL (reference sequence). In DNA form, the CDR3 reads TGTGCCAGCAGCCCCGGACTAGCCGCAGATACGCAGTATTTT. It translates to CASSPGLAADTQYF.

The chain employs TRBV30 and TRBJ1-1; no clear D. V dropped 8 bases and J dropped 1 base, with 14 bases sitting between them. The CDR3 contains 13 residues. CDR1 GTSNPN and CDR2 SVGIG come from the germline V gene (reference sequence). The CDR3 coding sequence is TGTGCCCGGACCGCAGTCTCGAACACTGAAGCTTTCTTT. It specifies CARTAVSNTEAFF.

This clone was found a few times. CDR3 DNA: TGTGCCAGCAGCCCTCTTGGAGAAATCTCCTACGAGCAGTACTTC. It translates to CASSPLGEISYEQYF. V gene TRBV7-9 combines with J gene TRBJ2-7; D is unresolved. The CDR3 length is 15 residues. Germline V gene data show CDR1 as SEHNR and CDR2 as FQNEAQ (reference sequence). V gave up 5 bases and J gave up 0 bases, with 14 bases separating them.

The CDR3 nucleotides read TGTGCCAGCAGTCTTAAGGCGGGAGGCTACACCTTC. Amino acids: CASSLKAGGYTF. V gene TRBV6-5 combines with J gene TRBJ1-2, with no clear D. There are 12 residues in the CDR3. Trimming left V 5 bases short and J 8 bases short, with 12 bases between. The germline V gene has CDR1 MNHEY and CDR2 SVGAGI.

The J gene is TRBJ2-1, the V gene TRBV14, with D maybe TRBD2 (6 bases). The CDR3 consists of 15 residues. V lost 6 bases, J lost 8 bases, and 20 bases lay in between. CDR1 and CDR2 (germline): SGHDN, FVKESK. The CDR3 bases are TGTGCCAGCAGGGCTAGCGATATCTGGAGCGATGAGCAGTTCTTC. It encodes CASRASDIWSDEQFF.

The chain joins TRBV7-6 to TRBJ2-1; TRBD2 matches at 8 bases. The CDR3 loop spans 18 amino acids. CDR1 is SGHVS and CDR2 is FNYEAQ in the germline V gene. Trimming removed 4 bases from V and 1 base from J; junction bases left unmatched: 12. CDR3 loop: CASSSNYGGGTSYNEQFF. The CDR3 DNA is TGTGCCAGCAGCTCCAACTATGGCGGGGGGACTTCCTACAATGAGCAGTTCTTC. The full variable domain, rest sourced from reference TRBV7-6 and TRBJ2-1, is GAGVSQSPRYKVTKRGQDVALRCDPISGHVSLYWYRQALGQGPEFLTYFNYEAQQDKSGLPNDRFSAERPEGSISTLTIQRTEQRDSAMYRCASSSNYGGGTSYNEQFFGPGTRLTVL.